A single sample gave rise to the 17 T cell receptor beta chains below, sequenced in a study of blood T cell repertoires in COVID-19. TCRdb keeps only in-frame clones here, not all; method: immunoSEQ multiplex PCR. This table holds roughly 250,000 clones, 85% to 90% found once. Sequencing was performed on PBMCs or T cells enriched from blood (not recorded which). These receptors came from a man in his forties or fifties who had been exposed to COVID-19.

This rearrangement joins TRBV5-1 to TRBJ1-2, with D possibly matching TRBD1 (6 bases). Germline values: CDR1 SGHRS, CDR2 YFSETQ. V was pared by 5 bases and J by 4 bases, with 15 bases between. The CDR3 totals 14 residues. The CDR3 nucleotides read TGCGCCAGCAGTCCACAGGGAAGTATCTATGGCTACACCTTC. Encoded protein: CASSPQGSIYGYTF.

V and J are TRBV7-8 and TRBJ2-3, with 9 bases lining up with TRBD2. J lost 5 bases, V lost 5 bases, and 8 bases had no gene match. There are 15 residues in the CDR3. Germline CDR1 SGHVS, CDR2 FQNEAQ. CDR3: CASSKLSGRGDTQYF. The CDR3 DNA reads TGTGCCAGCAGCAAACTTAGCGGGAGAGGAGATACGCAGTATTTT.

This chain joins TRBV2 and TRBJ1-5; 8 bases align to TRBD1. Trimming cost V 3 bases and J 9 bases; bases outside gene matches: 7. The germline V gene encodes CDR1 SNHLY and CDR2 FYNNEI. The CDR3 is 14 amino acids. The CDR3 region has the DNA TGTGCCAGCAGTGACGGACAGGGTTTTCGGCCCCAGCATTTT. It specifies CASSDGQGFRPQHF.

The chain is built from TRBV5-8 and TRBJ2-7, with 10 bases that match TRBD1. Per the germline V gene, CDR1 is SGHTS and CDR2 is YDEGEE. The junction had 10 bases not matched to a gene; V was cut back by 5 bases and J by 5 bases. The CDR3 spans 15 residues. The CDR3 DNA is TGTGCCAGCAGGCATAGCCGGGACAGGGGCGACGAGCAGTACTTC. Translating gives CASRHSRDRGDEQYF.

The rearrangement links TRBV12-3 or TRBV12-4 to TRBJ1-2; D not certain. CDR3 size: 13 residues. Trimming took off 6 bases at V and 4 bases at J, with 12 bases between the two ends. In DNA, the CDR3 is TGTGCCAGCAGCATTCTTGAGGGCTATGGCTACACCTTC. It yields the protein CASSILEGYGYTF.

Written as DNA, the CDR3 is TGTGCCAGTAGTTACCGGACAGTGGAGGAGCAGTACTTC. It is translated as CASSYRTVEEQYF. The rearrangement uses TRBV19 and TRBJ2-7, with D possibly TRBD1 on 6 matching bases. Germline V gene sequence: CDR1 LNHDA, CDR2 SQIVND (reference sequence). Trimming stripped 5 bases from V and 7 bases from J, with 15 bases between. The CDR3 loop spans 13 amino acids.

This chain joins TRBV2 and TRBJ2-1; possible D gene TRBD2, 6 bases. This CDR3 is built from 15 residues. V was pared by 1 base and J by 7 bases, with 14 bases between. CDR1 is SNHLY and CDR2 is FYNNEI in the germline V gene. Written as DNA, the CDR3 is TGTGCCAGCAGTGAAGATGGGGGGTCGGGGAATGAGCAGTTCTTC. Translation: CASSEDGGSGNEQFF.

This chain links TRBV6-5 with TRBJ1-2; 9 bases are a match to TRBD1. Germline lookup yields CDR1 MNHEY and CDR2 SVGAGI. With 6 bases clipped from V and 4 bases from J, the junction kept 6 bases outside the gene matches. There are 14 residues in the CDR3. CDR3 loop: CASRSGTGLYGYTF. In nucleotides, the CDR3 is TGTGCCAGCAGATCCGGGACAGGGCTCTATGGCTACACCTTC.

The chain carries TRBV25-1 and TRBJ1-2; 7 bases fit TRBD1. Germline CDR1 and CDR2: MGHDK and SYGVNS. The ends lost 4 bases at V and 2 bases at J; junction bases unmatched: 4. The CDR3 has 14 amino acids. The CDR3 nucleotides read TGTGCCAGCAGTGGCCTGGGACAGAACTATGGCTACACCTTC. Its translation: CASSGLGQNYGYTF.

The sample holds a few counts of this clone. The CDR3 coding sequence is TGTGCCTGGAGTGCCGGGACAAGATATTCACCCCTCCACTTT. Translated: CAWSAGTRYSPLHF. The chain recombines TRBV30 with TRBJ1-6, with TRBD1 as a possible D gene (6 bases). Germline-derived CDR1 and CDR2 are GTSNPN and SVGIG (reference sequence). The V gene lost 1 base and the J gene lost 8 bases, with 12 bases spanning the gap. The CDR3 has 14 amino acids.

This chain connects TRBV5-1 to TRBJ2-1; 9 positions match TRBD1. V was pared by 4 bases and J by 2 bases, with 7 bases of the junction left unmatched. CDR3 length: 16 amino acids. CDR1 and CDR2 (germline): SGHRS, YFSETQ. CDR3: CASSLAGQGTYNEQFF. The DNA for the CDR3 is TGCGCCAGCAGCCTTGCGGGACAGGGTACCTACAATGAGCAGTTCTTC.

Written as DNA, the CDR3 is TGTGCCAGCAGTCTTCCCAGACAGGGTAAAAGCAATCAGCCCCAGCATTTT. It codes for CASSLPRQGKSNQPQHF. The chain combines TRBV2 with TRBJ1-5, with 7 bases fitting TRBD1. The CDR3 has 17 residues. The germline CDR1 and CDR2 sequences are SNHLY and FYNNEI. V dropped 5 bases and J dropped 1; count of bases not matched to a gene: 11. Full variable domain (rest looked up from reference TRBV2 and TRBJ1-5): EPEVTQTPSHQVTQMGQEVILRCVPISNHLYFYWYRQILGQKVEFLVSFYNNEISEKSEIFDDQFSVERPDGSNFTLKIRSTKLEDSAMYFCASSLPRQGKSNQPQHFGDGTRLSIL.

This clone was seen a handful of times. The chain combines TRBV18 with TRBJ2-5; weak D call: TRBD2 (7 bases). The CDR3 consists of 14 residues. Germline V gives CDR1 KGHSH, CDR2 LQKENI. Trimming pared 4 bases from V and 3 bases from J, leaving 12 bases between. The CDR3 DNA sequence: TGTGCCAGCTCACGAGGGGGGGCCGAAGAGACCCAGTACTTC. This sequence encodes CASSRGGAEETQYF.

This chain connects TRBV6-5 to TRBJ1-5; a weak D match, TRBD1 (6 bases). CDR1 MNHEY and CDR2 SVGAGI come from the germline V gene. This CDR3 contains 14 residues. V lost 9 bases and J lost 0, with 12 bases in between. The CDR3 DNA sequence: TGTGCCAGTGGGACACCCTATAGCAATCAGCCCCAGCATTTT. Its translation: CASGTPYSNQPQHF.

Here the CDR3 DNA reads TGTGCCAGCAGCTTACGTCTTCAGGGGCCACCCTCTGGAAACACCATATATTTT. Its protein product is CASSLRLQGPPSGNTIYF. The chain has TRBV11-2 and TRBJ1-3, with TRBD1 as a possible D gene (6 bases). The V gene lost 2 bases and the J gene lost 0 bases, with 17 bases spanning the gap. Germline CDR1 SGHAT, CDR2 FQNNGV. This CDR3 region has 18 residues.

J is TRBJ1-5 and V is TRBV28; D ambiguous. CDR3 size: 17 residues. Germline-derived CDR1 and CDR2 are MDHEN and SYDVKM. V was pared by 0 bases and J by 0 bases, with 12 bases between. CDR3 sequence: CASSLWSRYYSNQPQHF. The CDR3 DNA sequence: TGTGCCAGCAGTTTATGGAGTAGGTACTATAGCAATCAGCCCCAGCATTTT.

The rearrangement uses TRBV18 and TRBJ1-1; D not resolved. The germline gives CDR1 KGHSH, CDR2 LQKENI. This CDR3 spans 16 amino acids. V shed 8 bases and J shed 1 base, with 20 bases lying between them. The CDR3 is CASQGTLGGTNTEAFF. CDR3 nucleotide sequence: TGTGCCAGCCAAGGTACACTTGGCGGTACGAACACTGAAGCTTTCTTT. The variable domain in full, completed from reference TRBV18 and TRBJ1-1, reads NAGVMQNPRHLVRRRGQEARLRCSPMKGHSHVYWYRQLPEEGLKFMVYLQKENIIDESGMPKERFSAEFPKEGPSILRIQQVVRGDSAAYFCASQGTLGGTNTEAFFGQGTRLTVV.